This TCR beta chain was obtained from a study of T-cell memory formation after mild COVID-19. The CDR3 has 15 amino acids. V lost 0 bases, J lost 7 bases, and 12 bases lay in between. There are a few counts of this clonotype. Its target is not known. TCRdb re-analysed the 5' RACE reads in MiXCR, keeping a single row per CDR3 protein. The sample lists under 450,000 distinct CDR3 sequences; approximately 14% were seen once. Study-wide results and limits: Those CD4+ clones that contracted were mainly in CM and EM (CD8+ ones in EMRA). Later expanders leaned CD4+, whereas day 15 to 85 contracting clones were balanced CD4/CD8.

V and J are TRBV12-3 or TRBV12-4 and TRBJ2-2, with D maybe TRBD2 (5 bases). This clonotype originated in a man younger than 30 who had mild COVID-19 (a few samples of this study predate the infection). Cell type and time point are not known. The specimen was PBMCs or a T cell subset sorted from them (not recorded which). The DNA for the CDR3 is TGTGCCAGCAGTTTAGCGGCGGGCCCCATCGGGGAGCTGTTTTTT. The encoded protein is CASSLAAGPIGELFF.